This T cell receptor (beta chain) came from a study of long-term antiretroviral therapy in people with HIV. Points from the study as a whole: When set beside controls, HIV repertoires had CDR3 length ranges that were narrower. Blood draws took place between 2004 and 2017 and possibly involved older ART regimens.

Survey-level resolution applied to immunoSEQ assay v3.0. The protocol was immunoSEQ multiplex PCR, while the TCRdb copy is restricted to in-frame clones and leaves out a portion. The top ten clones hold around 3.7% of a sample with tens of thousands of clones, around 84% of them seen once. This clone was picked up a small number of times. The antigen remains undetermined. Going into DNA extraction, samples held about 1-10 million cryopreserved PBMC. The CDR3 contains 15 residues. V lost 2 bases and J 3 bases, leaving 16 bases between the germline ends. Germline-derived CDR1 and CDR2 are SQVTM and ANQGSEA.

This clonotype was obtained from a woman in her forties or fifties with HIV. Sequencing was performed on unsorted PBMCs, taken 1.9 years after starting antiretroviral therapy. J is TRBJ2-5 and V is TRBV29-1; tentatively, D is TRBD1 (6 bases). As DNA, the CDR3 is TGCAGCGTTGAAACCGGGACAAGGTTTGAAGAGACCCAGTACTTC. It is translated as CSVETGTRFEETQYF.